This T cell receptor beta chain was captured in a study of blood T cells in healthy people across ages. With regard to this clonotype: Its target is unknown.

The study's findings and limits: Diversity of TCR beta per million T cells declined in a roughly linear way with age.

Primers used in a second PCR of about 7 to 11 cycles were a sample-barcoded 5' primer and a J-beta primer mix. Each TCR beta cDNA got a 12-nucleotide random molecular identifier. TCRdb ran MiXCR on the 5' RACE reads and lists one entry per CDR3 protein. The table shows approximately 780,000 distinct CDR3 sequences, with about 26% occurring only once. The sample was also linked to a second study, of T cells of mothers and their children. Per that study: In related and unrelated pairs alike, thymic selection shapes TCR recombination output, with inherited differences minor.

The TCR comes from a boy between 10 and 17 years old in good health. The material sequenced was blood.

As DNA, the CDR3 is TGTGCCAGCACGGGGGGGCCCTACAATGAGCAGTTCTTC. Translating it yields CASTGGPYNEQFF. V is TRBV12-3 or TRBV12-4 and J is TRBJ2-5; 8 bases fit TRBD2. The end of the DNA is better explained by TRBJ2-1, so the J call may be wrong. The CDR3 covers 13 residues.